This is a list of T cell receptor beta chains from one sample in a study of T-cell reconstitution after alpha-beta-depleted transplantation in children. TCRdb redid the calling of the PCR reads with MiXCR, one entry per CDR3 protein. The sample carries 300,000 to 400,000 distinct CDR3 sequences, around 15% recorded once. The sample in question was PBMCs, mostly from graft donor cells, obtained 360 days after TCRalphabeta/CD19-depleted stem cell transplant. The receptors shown here come from a male patient aged 2-10 years who had a stem cell transplant for acute lymphoblastic leukemia, so the T cells may come from the graft donor. The CDR3 runs from the conserved cysteine through the conserved F or W. A D gene is named only where the DNA matches it firmly. A row's size may be missing; if present it is once, few, many or a size class.

TRBV15,TRBD2,TRBJ2-3,-,CATSGERGLVSDTQYF,TGTGCCACCAGCGGAGAGAGGGGACTAGTTTCCGATACGCAGTATTTT
TRBV2,-,TRBJ1-1,few,CASSVGRPNTEAFF,TGTGCCAGCAGTGTGGGGCGGCCGAACACTGAAGCTTTCTTT
TRBV27,-,TRBJ2-1,few,CASSFLSGHSYNEQFF,TGTGCCAGCAGCTTTTTGAGTGGGCACTCCTACAATGAGCAGTTCTTC
TRBV12-3/TRBV12-4,TRBD2,TRBJ2-7,few,CASSFGGERDLSYEQYF,TGTGCCAGCAGTTTTGGGGGGGAGCGGGATCTCTCCTACGAGCAGTACTTC
TRBV29-1,TRBD1,TRBJ2-7,few,CSAHGTGNYEQYF,TGCAGCGCCCACGGGACAGGGAACTACGAGCAGTACTTC
TRBV6-6,-,TRBJ1-1,many,CASSYQSNTEAFF,TGTGCCAGCAGTTATCAGAGCAACACTGAAGCTTTCTTT
TRBV28,TRBD1,TRBJ2-7,few,CASSAAGTGLDRSYEQYF,TGTGCCAGCAGTGCCGCCGGGACAGGGTTGGACAGGTCCTACGAGCAGTACTTC
TRBV29-1,-,TRBJ2-7,few,CSVVQSYEQYF,TGCAGCGTTGTTCAATCCTACGAGCAGTACTTC
TRBV25-1,-,TRBJ1-5,few,CASSEVVGSQHF,TGTGCCAGCAGTGAGGTCGTAGGGAGCCAGCATTTT
TRBV12-3/TRBV12-4,TRBD1,TRBJ2-7,-,CASSLRGRQGISYEQYF,TGTGCCAGCAGTCTTAGGGGGCGACAGGGCATCTCCTACGAGCAGTACTTC
TRBV28,TRBD2,TRBJ2-1,-,CASSFKLAGTEQFF,TGTGCCAGCAGTTTCAAACTAGCGGGAACTGAGCAGTTCTTC
TRBV29-1,-,TRBJ2-7,many,CSVRSSGLYEQYF,TGCAGCGTTCGATCCAGCGGCCTTTACGAGCAGTACTTC
TRBV30,TRBD1,TRBJ2-2,-,CAWRPGTGTTGELFF,TGTGCCTGGCGCCCCGGGACAGGGACCACCGGGGAGCTGTTTTTT
TRBV12-3/TRBV12-4,-,TRBJ2-7,many,CASSPGSEGLLGIRVF,TGTGCCAGCAGCCCTGGGAGTGAGGGACTCCTGGGGATCCGAGTCTTC
TRBV4-3,-,TRBJ2-1,-,CASSQGLPYNEQFF,TGCGCCAGCAGCCAAGGACTACCTTACAATGAGCAGTTCTTC
TRBV28,-,TRBJ1-4,few,CASSEMGRPNEKLFF,TGTGCCAGCAGCGAAATGGGACGGCCTAATGAAAAACTGTTTTTT
TRBV4-2,-,TRBJ2-1,few,CASSQELSSWGYNEQFF,TGTGCCAGCAGCCAAGAGTTGTCTAGCTGGGGCTACAATGAGCAGTTCTTC